These 8 T cell receptor beta chains originate from one sample sequenced in a study of blood T cell repertoires in COVID-19. Sequencing used immunoSEQ multiplex PCR; TCRdb keeps in-frame clones, though not all of them. This sample has 220,000 or so clones; roughly 89% occur once, and the top ten carry less than 7%. Sequencing input: PBMCs or T cells enriched from blood (not recorded which). The receptors come from a middle-aged woman who had recovered from COVID-19.

The V gene is TRBV11-2, the J gene TRBJ2-4, with 10 bases lining up with TRBD2. In germline, CDR1 is SGHAT, CDR2 FQNNGV. J lost 0 bases, V lost 3 bases, and 5 bases had no gene match. The CDR3 has 17 amino acids. The CDR3 sequence is CASSLGGLARAKNIQYF. The CDR3 DNA reads as TGTGCCAGCAGCTTGGGGGGACTAGCGAGAGCCAAAAACATTCAGTACTTC. Looking up the rest from reference TRBV11-2 and TRBJ2-4 gives the full variable domain: EAGVAQSPRYKIIEKRQSVAFWCNPISGHATLYWYQQILGQGPKLLIQFQNNGVVDDSQLPKDRFSAERLKGVDSTLKIQPAKLEDSAVYLCASSLGGLARAKNIQYFGAGTRLSVL.

A single count supports this clone. The chain is built from TRBV2 and TRBJ1-1; TRBD1 matches 10 bases. J gave up 4 bases and V 8 bases, and 7 bases lay outside the gene matches. CDR3 size: 14 residues. Germline V gene data show CDR1 as SNHLY and CDR2 as FYNNEI. CDR3 protein: CASAQTGGVTEAFF. The CDR3 region has the DNA TGTGCCAGCGCCCAGACAGGGGGCGTCACTGAAGCTTTCTTT.

For the CDR3, the DNA is TGTGCCAGCAGCTTATTGACTAGCGGGAGTACAGATACGCAGTATTTT. Encoded protein: CASSLLTSGSTDTQYF. The gene calls are TRBV7-2 and TRBJ2-3; 12 nucleotides agree with TRBD2. Germline V lookup: CDR1 SGHTA, CDR2 FQGNSA. The CDR3 spans 16 residues. J gave up 3 bases and V 2 bases, and 3 bases lay outside the gene matches.

This chain links TRBV5-1 with TRBJ2-3, with D maybe TRBD2 (6 bases). Germline V lookup: CDR1 SGHRS, CDR2 YFSETQ. This CDR3 comprises 15 residues. Trimming left V 1 base short and J 1 base short, with 10 bases between. CDR3: CASSLWGDRTDTQYF. The CDR3, as DNA: TGCGCCAGCAGCTTGTGGGGGGACCGCACAGATACGCAGTATTTT.

CDR3 amino acids: CSVGVPGLAGGPSETQYF. The CDR3 DNA reads as TGCAGCGTTGGTGTTCCGGGACTAGCGGGAGGGCCATCTGAGACCCAGTACTTC. The gene calls are TRBV29-1 and TRBJ2-5; 16 bases line up with TRBD2. The germline CDR1 and CDR2 sequences are SQVTM and ANQGSEA. J lost 5 bases, V lost 4 bases, and 13 bases had no gene match. This CDR3 region has 18 residues.

The rearrangement links TRBV11-3 to TRBJ2-3; the match to TRBD2 covers 11 bases. The CDR3 has 15 residues. Germline CDR1 is SGHNT and CDR2 is YENEEA. J gave up 3 bases and V 4 bases, and 3 bases lay outside the gene matches. The CDR3 spells CASSSRLAGTDTQYF. CDR3 in DNA: TGTGCCAGCAGCTCCAGACTAGCGGGGACAGATACGCAGTATTTT.

The chain joins TRBV7-2 to TRBJ2-1; 10 positions match TRBD2. Per germline, CDR1 SGHTA and CDR2 FQGNSA. V was clipped by 1 base and J by 3 bases; unmatched bases: 9. The CDR3 extends over 18 amino acids. CDR3 DNA sequence: TGTGCCAGCAGCTTAGGCAGGCTGACTAGCGGGTACTACAATGAGCAGTTCTTC. Protein sequence: CASSLGRLTSGYYNEQFF.

The J gene is TRBJ2-7, the V gene TRBV18; the match to TRBD1 covers 7 bases. Trimming cost V 4 bases and J 3 bases; bases outside gene matches: 3. The germline V gene has CDR1 KGHSH and CDR2 LQKENI. The CDR3 spans 13 residues. The CDR3 sequence: CASSHDRDYEQYV. CDR3 sequence (DNA): TGTGCCAGCTCACACGACAGGGACTACGAGCAGTACGTC.